Here is one T cell receptor (beta chain) with its context. This sample is drawn from a study of blood T cell repertoires in COVID-19. Study details: The United States, Italy and Spain were the sources of the acute and convalescent COVID-19 samples. T cells, B-cell-depleted T cells, or PBMCs provided the cDNA or gDNA that served as material.

The V segment lost 4 bases and the J segment 4 bases; nucleotides outside the gene matches: 6. This CDR3 is built from 15 residues. Per germline, CDR1 SGHRS and CDR2 YFSETQ. Source study methods: Reference gene primer amplification gave estimated nucleated cell counts. The method was immunoSEQ multiplex PCR; TCRdb's version includes in-frame clones alone and lacks a portion of them. The V and J calls and clone size were taken over from that table, and D and trimming were inferred from the DNA. The sample holds roughly 280,000 clones, about 88% seen once. The chain recombines TRBV5-1 with TRBJ2-7, with 12 bases lining up with TRBD1. Material: peripheral blood. This TCR came from a man in his late teens or twenties with active or convalescent COVID-19. The DNA for the CDR3 is TGCGCCAGCAGCCCTGGGACAGGGGGCGGGTACGAGCAGTACTTC. Protein: CASSPGTGGGYEQYF.